Below, one T cell receptor beta chain is given with its context. The sample belongs to a study of T cell responses to AZD1222 COVID-19 vaccine. Germline V gene data show CDR1 as SGHRS and CDR2 as YFSETQ. The CDR3 is 13 amino acids. V lost 0 bases and J lost 5, with 8 bases in between. Repertoires were generated with immunoSEQ multiplex PCR, while TCRdb's copy carries only in-frame clones and drops some. The repertoire holds under 80,000 clones, with roughly 78% as singletons. Sequencing used peripheral blood, obtained on day 0 of MenACWY control vaccination. The rearrangement joins TRBV5-1 to TRBJ1-1; D is perhaps TRBD1 (5 bases). The TCR was taken from an adult in good health. The CDR3 loop reads CASSLGGVTEAFF. CDR3 nucleotides: TGCGCCAGCAGCTTGGGAGGGGTGACTGAAGCTTTCTTT.